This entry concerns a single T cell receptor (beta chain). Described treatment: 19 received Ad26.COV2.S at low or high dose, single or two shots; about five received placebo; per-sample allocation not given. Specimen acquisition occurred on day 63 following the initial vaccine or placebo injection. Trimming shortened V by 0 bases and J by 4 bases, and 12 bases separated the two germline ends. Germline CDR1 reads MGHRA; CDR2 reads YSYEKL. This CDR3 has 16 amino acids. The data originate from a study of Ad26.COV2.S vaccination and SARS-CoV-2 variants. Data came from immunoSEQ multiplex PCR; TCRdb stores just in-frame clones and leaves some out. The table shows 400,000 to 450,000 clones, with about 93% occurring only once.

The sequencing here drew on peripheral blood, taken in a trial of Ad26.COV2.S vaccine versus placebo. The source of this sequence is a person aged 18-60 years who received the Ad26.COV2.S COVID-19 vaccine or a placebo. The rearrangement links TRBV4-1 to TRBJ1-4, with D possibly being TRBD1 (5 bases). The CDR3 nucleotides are TGCGCCAGCAGCCAAGATAGGGCAGGGTTTAATGAAAAACTGTTTTTT. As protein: CASSQDRAGFNEKLFF.